The rows below give T cell receptor beta chains drawn from one sample of a study of cytomegalovirus exposure and HLA in healthy donors. Sequencing was performed with immunoSEQ multiplex PCR; in TCRdb, only in-frame clones are kept and a portion is missing. The sample contains 160,000 or so clones, around four fifths of which appear only once. The sequenced sample was PBMCs. The receptors were gathered from a man in his fifties or sixties in good health and CMV-seropositive. CDR3s include the opening cysteine and the closing phenylalanine or tryptophan. A D gene is named only where the DNA matches it firmly. Part of the rows lack a size; the others show once, few, many or a class for expanded clones.

clone_size j_call d_call v_call cdr3_aa cdr3_nt
NA TRBJ2-3 NA TRBV2 CASSEPGLHWTDTQYF TGTGCCAGCAGTGAACCGGGACTCCATTGGACAGATACGCAGTATTTT
NA TRBJ2-2 TRBD2 TRBV7-3 CASSSDSGLAGVYSPGELFF TGTGCCAGCAGCTCGGATTCGGGACTAGCGGGAGTTTATAGCCCCGGGGAGCTGTTTTTT
NA TRBJ1-5 TRBD1 TRBV6-5 CASSPDRVVNQPQHF TGTGCCAGCAGCCCGGACAGGGTAGTCAATCAGCCCCAGCATTTT
NA TRBJ1-4 TRBD1 TRBV19 CASSARGTNEKLFF TGTGCCAGTAGTGCCAGGGGGACTAATGAAAAACTGTTTTTT
once TRBJ1-1 NA TRBV29-1 CSVEGWRNTEAFF TGCAGCGTTGAAGGGTGGAGGAACACTGAAGCTTTCTTT
NA TRBJ1-2 NA TRBV5-1 CASSLGGNYGYTF TGCGCCAGCAGCTTGGGCGGGAACTATGGCTACACCTTC
once TRBJ2-5 NA TRBV29-1 CSSSPVGETQYF TGCAGCAGTTCCCCCGTCGGGGAGACCCAGTACTTC
NA TRBJ2-2 NA TRBV6-1 CASRTGPNTGELFF TGTGCCAGCAGAACAGGGCCGAACACCGGGGAGCTGTTTTTT
NA TRBJ2-1 NA TRBV19 CASSNNRGAGFF TGTGCCAGTAGTAATAACCGGGGGGCGGGGTTCTTC
NA TRBJ2-7 NA TRBV27 CASSTSGYEQYF TGTGCCAGCAGTACCTCCGGGTACGAGCAGTACTTC
NA TRBJ2-3 TRBD1 TRBV5-8 CASSMGQGSGTDTQYF TGTGCCAGCAGCATGGGACAGGGGAGTGGCACAGATACGCAGTATTTT
NA TRBJ2-2 NA TRBV6-6 CASSRDTANTGELFF TGTGCCAGCAGTCGGGACACCGCGAACACCGGGGAGCTGTTTTTT
NA TRBJ2-7 NA TRBV28 CASSLPGLNSYEQYF TGTGCCAGCAGTTTACCGGGACTCAACTCCTACGAGCAGTACTTC
once TRBJ2-2 TRBD1 TRBV5-4 CASSYRQGNTGELFF TGTGCCAGCAGCTACCGACAGGGGAACACCGGGGAGCTGTTTTTT
few TRBJ2-7 TRBD2 TRBV9 CASSEGTSGPGGEQYF TGTGCCAGCAGCGAGGGGACTAGCGGGCCGGGGGGCGAGCAGTACTTC
NA TRBJ2-1 NA TRBV4-2 CASSQTLGSGAYNEQFF TGTGCCAGCAGCCAAACCCTTGGTAGCGGAGCGTACAATGAGCAGTTCTTC